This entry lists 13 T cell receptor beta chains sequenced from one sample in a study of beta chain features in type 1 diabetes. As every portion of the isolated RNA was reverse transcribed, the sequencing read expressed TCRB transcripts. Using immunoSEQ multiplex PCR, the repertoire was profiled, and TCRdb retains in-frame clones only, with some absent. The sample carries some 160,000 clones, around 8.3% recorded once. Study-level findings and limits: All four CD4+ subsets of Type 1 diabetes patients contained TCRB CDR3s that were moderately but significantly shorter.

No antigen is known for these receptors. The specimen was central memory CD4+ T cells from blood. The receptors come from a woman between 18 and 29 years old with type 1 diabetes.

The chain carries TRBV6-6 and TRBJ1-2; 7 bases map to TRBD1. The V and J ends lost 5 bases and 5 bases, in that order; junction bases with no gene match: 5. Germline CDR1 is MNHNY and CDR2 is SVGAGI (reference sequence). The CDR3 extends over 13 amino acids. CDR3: CASSPGQDYGYTF. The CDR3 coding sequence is TGTGCCAGCAGTCCCGGACAGGATTATGGCTACACCTTC.

DNA for the CDR3: TGCGCCAGCAGCCAAGAAAAGGACAGTCTCTATCAGCCCCAGCATTTT. Its translation: CASSQEKDSLYQPQHF. The chain carries TRBV4-3 and TRBJ1-5; D may be TRBD1 (6 bases). Per germline, CDR1 LGHNA and CDR2 YSLEER. V lost 0 bases and J 5 bases, leaving 14 bases between the germline ends. The CDR3 contains 16 residues.

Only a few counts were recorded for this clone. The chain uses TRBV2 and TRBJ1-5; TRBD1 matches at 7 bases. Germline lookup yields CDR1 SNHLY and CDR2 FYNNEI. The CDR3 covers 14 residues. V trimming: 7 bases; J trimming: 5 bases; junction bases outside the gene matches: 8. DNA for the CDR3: TGTGCCAGCAACGGAGACAGGGAGGATCAGCCCCAGCATTTT. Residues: CASNGDREDQPQHF.

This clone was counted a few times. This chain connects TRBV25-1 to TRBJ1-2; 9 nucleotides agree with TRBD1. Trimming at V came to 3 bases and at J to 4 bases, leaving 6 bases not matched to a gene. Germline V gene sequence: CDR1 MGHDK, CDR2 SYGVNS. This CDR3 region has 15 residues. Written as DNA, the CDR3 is TGTGCCAGCAGTGACCCGGGACAGGGAGGCTATGGCTACACCTTC. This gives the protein CASSDPGQGGYGYTF.

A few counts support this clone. The CDR3 loop reads CASSPPNGRSKNTIYF. DNA of the CDR3: TGTGCCAGCTCACCACCAAATGGGAGATCCAAAAACACCATATATTTT. The V call is TRBV18, the J call TRBJ1-3; D remains ambiguous. V dropped 0 bases and J dropped 6 bases, with 15 bases sitting between them. Germline V CDR1 and CDR2: KGHSH, LQKENI. The CDR3 length is 16 residues.

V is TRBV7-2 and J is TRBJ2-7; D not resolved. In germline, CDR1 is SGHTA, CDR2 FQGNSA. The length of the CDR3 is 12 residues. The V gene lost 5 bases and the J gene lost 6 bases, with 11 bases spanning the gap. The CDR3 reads CASSLLIGEQYF. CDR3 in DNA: TGTGCCAGCAGCCTACTTATTGGCGAGCAGTACTTC. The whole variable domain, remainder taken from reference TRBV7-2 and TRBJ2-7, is GAGVSQSPSNKVTEKGKDVELRCDPISGHTALYWYRQSLGQGLEFLIYFQGNSAPDKSGLPSDRFSAERTGGSVSTLTIQRTQQEDSAVYLCASSLLIGEQYFGPGTRLTVT.

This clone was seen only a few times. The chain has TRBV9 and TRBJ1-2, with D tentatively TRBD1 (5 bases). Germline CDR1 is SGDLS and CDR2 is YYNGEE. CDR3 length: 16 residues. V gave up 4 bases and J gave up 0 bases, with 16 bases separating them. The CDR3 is CASSPRGDLANYGYTF. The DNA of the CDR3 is TGTGCCAGCAGCCCGCGGGGGGACCTTGCTAACTATGGCTACACCTTC.

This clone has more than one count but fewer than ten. Here the CDR3 DNA reads TGTGCCTGGTTAGCGGGAGTTAGTGATACGCAGTATTTT. Translating it yields CAWLAGVSDTQYF. The chain is built from TRBV30 and TRBJ2-3; 9 nucleotides agree with TRBD2. The V and J ends lost 5 bases and 6 bases, in that order; junction bases with no gene match: 6. This CDR3 has 13 amino acids. CDR1 and CDR2 from the germline V gene are GTSNPN and SVGIG (reference sequence). The full variable domain, its missing parts supplied by reference TRBV30 and TRBJ2-3, is SQTIHQWPATLVQPVGSPLSLECTVEGTSNPNLYWYRQAAGRGLQLLFYSVGIGQISSEVPQNLSASRPQDRQFILSSKKLLLSDSGFYLCAWLAGVSDTQYFGPGTRLTVL.

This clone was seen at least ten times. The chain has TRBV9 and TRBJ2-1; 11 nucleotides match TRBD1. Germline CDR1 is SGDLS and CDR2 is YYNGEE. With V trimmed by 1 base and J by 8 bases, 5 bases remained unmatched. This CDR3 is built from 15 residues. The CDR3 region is CASSVSGQGAHEQFF. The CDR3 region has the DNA TGTGCCAGCAGCGTATCCGGACAGGGGGCCCATGAGCAGTTCTTC.

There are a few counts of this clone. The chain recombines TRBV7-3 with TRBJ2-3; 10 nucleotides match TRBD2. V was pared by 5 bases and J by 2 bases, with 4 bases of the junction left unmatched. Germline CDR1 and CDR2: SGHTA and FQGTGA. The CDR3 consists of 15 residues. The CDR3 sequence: CASSPGTSATDTQYF. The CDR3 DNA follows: TGTGCCAGCAGCCCCGGGACTAGCGCCACAGATACGCAGTATTTT.

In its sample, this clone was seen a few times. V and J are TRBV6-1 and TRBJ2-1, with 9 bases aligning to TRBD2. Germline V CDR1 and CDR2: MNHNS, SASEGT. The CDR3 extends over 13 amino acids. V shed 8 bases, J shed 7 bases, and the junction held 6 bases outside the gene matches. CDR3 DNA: TGTGCCAGCGGTGTTAGCGGGGGAAATGAGCAGTTCTTC. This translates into CASGVSGGNEQFF.

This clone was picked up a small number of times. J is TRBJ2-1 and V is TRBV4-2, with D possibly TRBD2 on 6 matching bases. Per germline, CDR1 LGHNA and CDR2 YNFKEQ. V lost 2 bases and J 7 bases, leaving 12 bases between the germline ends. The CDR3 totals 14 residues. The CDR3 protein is CASSQQWGDNEQFF. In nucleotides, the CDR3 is TGTGCCAGCAGCCAACAGTGGGGGGATAATGAGCAGTTCTTC.

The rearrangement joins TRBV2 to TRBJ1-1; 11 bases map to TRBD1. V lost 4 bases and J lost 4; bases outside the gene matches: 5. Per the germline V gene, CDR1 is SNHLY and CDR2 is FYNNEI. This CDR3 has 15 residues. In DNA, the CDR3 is TGTGCCAGCAGTGGGACAGGGGGCGCGAGCACTGAAGCTTTCTTT. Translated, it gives CASSGTGGASTEAFF.